This T cell receptor beta chain was captured in a study of cytomegalovirus exposure and HLA in healthy donors. About the research overall: Early release data held tens of millions of unique TCRs from HLA-typed donors.

The germline V gene encodes CDR1 MDHEN and CDR2 SYDVKM. This CDR3 has 17 amino acids. V lost 6 bases and J lost 4; bases outside the gene matches: 10. PCR was performed using 60 Vbeta and 13 Jbeta primers. Authors' analysis steps: An analysis that came later counted some 80 million unique TCR beta chains, 9 million to 12 million shared. The protocol was immunoSEQ multiplex PCR, while the TCRdb copy is restricted to in-frame clones and leaves out a portion. V and J calls and clone size are those listed in that table; D and trimming were worked out from the DNA. Of some 150,000 clones in the sample, over 80% were seen once. Study-level points and caveats: Later analysis identified several of the most significant clusters that appeared linked to common viral pathogens.

As for this clone: Its antigen is not known.

This TCR was sampled from a young woman in good health and CMV-seronegative. The source material was PBMCs. The V and J genes are TRBV28 and TRBJ2-1, with 12 bases fitting TRBD2. As DNA, the CDR3 is TGTGCCAGCAGCCGGCGAAGGACTAGCGGGAAATACAATGAGCAGTTCTTC. Amino acid sequence: CASSRRRTSGKYNEQFF.